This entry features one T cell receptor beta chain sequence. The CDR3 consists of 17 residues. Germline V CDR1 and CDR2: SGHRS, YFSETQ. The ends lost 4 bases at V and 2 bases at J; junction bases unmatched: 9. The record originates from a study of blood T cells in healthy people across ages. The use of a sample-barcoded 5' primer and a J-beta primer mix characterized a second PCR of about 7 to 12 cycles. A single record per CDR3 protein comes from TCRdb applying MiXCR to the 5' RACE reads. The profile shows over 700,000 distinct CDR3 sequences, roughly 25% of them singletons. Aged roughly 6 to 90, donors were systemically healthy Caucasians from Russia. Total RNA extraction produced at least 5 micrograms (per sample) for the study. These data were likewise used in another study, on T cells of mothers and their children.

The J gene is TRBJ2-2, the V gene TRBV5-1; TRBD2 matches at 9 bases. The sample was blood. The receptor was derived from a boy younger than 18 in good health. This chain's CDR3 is CASSAPEAGGNTGELFF. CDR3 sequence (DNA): TGCGCCAGCAGCGCCCCTGAAGCGGGAGGTAACACCGGGGAGCTGTTTTTT.